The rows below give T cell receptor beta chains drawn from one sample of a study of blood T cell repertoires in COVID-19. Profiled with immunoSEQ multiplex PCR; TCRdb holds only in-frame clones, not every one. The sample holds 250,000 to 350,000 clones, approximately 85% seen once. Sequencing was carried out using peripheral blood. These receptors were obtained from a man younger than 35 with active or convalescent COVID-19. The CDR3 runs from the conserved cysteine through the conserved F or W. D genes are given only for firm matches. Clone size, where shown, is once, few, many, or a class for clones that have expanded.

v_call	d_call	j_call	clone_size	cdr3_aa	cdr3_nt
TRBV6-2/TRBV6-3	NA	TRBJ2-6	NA	CASSRALLLSGANVLTF	TGTGCCAGCAGTAGAGCACTACTGCTCTCTGGGGCCAACGTCCTGACTTTC
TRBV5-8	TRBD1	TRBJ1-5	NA	CASSAGTGETQPQHF	TGTGCCAGCAGCGCGGGGACAGGCGAGACTCAGCCCCAGCATTTT
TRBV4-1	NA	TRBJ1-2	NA	CASSRTGLESGYTF	TGCGCCAGCAGCCGAACCGGACTCGAGTCGGGCTACACCTTC
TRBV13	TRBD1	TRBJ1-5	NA	CASSFTGGVFGNQPQHF	TGTGCCAGCAGCTTTACAGGGGGCGTATTTGGCAATCAGCCCCAGCATTTT
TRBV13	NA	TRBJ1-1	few	CASSSRYRERNTEAFF	TGTGCCAGCAGCTCCCGATACAGGGAACGCAACACTGAAGCTTTCTTT
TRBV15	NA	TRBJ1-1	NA	CATSRFGSDSVSSPEAFF	TGTGCCACCAGCAGATTTGGGTCCGACAGCGTATCTAGTCCTGAAGCTTTCTTT
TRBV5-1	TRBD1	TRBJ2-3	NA	CASSRGQGTDTQYF	TGCGCCAGCAGCAGGGGACAGGGTACAGATACGCAGTATTTT
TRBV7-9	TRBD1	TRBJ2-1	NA	CASSSLDRTNEQFF	TGTGCCAGCAGCTCCCTGGACAGGACGAATGAGCAGTTCTTC
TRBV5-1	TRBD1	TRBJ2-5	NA	CASSLGTGGAKTQYF	TGCGCCAGCAGCTTGGGGACAGGGGGAGCGAAGACCCAGTACTTC
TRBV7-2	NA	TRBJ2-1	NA	CASSLGLSSYNEQFF	TGTGCCAGCAGCCTCGGACTCTCCTCCTACAATGAGCAGTTCTTC
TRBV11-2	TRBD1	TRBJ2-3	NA	CASSPTRGITDTQYF	TGTGCCAGCTCCCCAACCAGGGGGATCACAGATACGCAGTATTTT
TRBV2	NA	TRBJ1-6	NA	CASSETDLSPLHF	TGTGCCAGCAGTGAGACAGACCTATCACCCCTCCACTTT
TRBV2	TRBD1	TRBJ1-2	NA	CASRGDRGSGGYTF	TGTGCCAGCAGGGGGGACAGGGGCTCAGGTGGCTACACCTTC
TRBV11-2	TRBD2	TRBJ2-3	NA	CASSRLAGGSDTQYF	TGTGCCAGCAGCAGACTAGCGGGGGGGTCGGATACGCAGTATTTT
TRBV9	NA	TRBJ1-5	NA	CASSVGGRSNQPQHF	TGTGCCAGCAGCGTAGGGGGGAGGAGTAATCAGCCCCAGCATTTT
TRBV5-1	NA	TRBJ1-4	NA	CASSLVPENLRGKLFF	TGCGCCAGCAGCTTGGTCCCGGAGAACCTTCGGGGAAAACTGTTTTTT
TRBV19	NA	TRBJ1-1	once	CASRHQGPTEAFF	TGTGCCAGTAGGCACCAGGGTCCCACTGAAGCTTTCTTT
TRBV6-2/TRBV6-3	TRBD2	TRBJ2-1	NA	CASSLLGGGANEQFF	TGTGCCAGCAGTTTACTGGGCGGGGGGGCCAATGAGCAGTTCTTC
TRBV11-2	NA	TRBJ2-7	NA	CASSVRGGQQYF	TGTGCCAGCAGCGTAAGAGGGGGACAGCAGTACTTC
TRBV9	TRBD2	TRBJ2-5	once	CASSVGSSGGASETQYF	TGTGCCAGCAGCGTAGGTTCTAGCGGGGGGGCGAGTGAGACCCAGTACTTC
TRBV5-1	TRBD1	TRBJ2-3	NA	CASSSLGQGTDTQYF	TGCGCCAGCAGCAGCCTGGGACAGGGAACAGATACGCAGTATTTT
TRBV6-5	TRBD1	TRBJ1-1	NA	CASSYLQGVAEAFF	TGTGCCAGCAGTTACTTACAGGGGGTCGCTGAAGCTTTCTTT
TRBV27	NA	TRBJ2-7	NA	CASSVLGREQYF	TGTGCCAGCAGCGTACTGGGGCGCGAGCAGTACTTC
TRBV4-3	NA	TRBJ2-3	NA	CASSQGGARITDTQYF	TGCGCCAGCAGCCAAGGGGGAGCTCGCATCACAGATACGCAGTATTTT
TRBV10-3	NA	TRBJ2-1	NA	CAIRSGAMGIYNEQFF	TGTGCCATCAGATCTGGGGCCATGGGCATATACAATGAGCAGTTCTTC
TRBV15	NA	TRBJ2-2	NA	CATLGADTGELFF	TGTGCCACCCTCGGAGCTGACACCGGGGAGCTGTTTTTT
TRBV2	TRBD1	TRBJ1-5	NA	CASSEEQGADQPQHF	TGTGCCAGCAGTGAGGAACAGGGGGCTGATCAGCCCCAGCATTTT
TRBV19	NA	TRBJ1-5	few	CAIRPREWRNQPQHF	TGTGCCATACGCCCCAGGGAATGGCGCAATCAGCCCCAGCATTTT
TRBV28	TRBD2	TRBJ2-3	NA	CASSFRRAGAQKGTQYF	TGTGCCAGCAGTTTCCGACGAGCGGGGGCCCAGAAGGGTACGCAGTATTTT
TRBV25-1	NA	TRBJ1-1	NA	CASSENNEAFF	TGTGCCAGCAGTGAAAACAATGAAGCTTTCTTT
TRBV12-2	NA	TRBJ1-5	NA	CASRLNGHQPQHF	TGTGCAAGTCGCTTAAACGGTCATCAGCCCCAGCATTTT
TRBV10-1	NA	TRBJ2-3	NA	CASSGDMGRVVDTQYF	TGCGCCAGCAGTGGTGACATGGGCAGGGTGGTGGATACGCAGTATTTT
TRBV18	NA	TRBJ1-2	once	CASSPASNYGYTF	TGTGCCAGCTCACCAGCCAGTAACTATGGCTACACCTTC
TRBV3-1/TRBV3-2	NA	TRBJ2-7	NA	CASSQGVVSVQYF	TGTGCCAGCAGCCAAGGGGTAGTTAGCGTGCAGTACTTC
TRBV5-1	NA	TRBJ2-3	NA	CASSLPTRTDTQYF	TGCGCCAGCAGCTTGCCGACTCGCACAGATACGCAGTATTTT
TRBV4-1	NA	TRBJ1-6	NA	CASSQPFGVTSSPLHF	TGCGCCAGCAGCCAACCGTTCGGGGTAACGAGTTCACCCCTCCACTTT
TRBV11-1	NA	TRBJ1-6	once	CASSLGGVYNSPLHF	TGTGCCAGCAGCTTAGGCGGGGTCTATAATTCACCCCTCCACTTT
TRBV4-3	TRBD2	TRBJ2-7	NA	CASSQDRERGVKYEQYF	TGCGCCAGCAGCCAGGATCGAGAGCGGGGGGTTAAGTACGAGCAGTACTTC
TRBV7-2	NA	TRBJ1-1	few	CASSYEWGAEAFF	TGTGCCAGCAGCTACGAATGGGGGGCTGAAGCTTTCTTT
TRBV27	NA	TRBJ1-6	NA	CASSATPDYNSPLHF	TGTGCCAGCAGTGCGACACCAGATTATAATTCACCCCTCCACTTT
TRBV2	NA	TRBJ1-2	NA	CASRLVDAAINYGYTF	TGTGCCAGCAGGTTAGTCGACGCGGCTATTAACTATGGCTACACCTTC
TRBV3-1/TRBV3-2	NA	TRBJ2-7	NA	CASSFTGSEQYF	TGTGCCAGCAGCTTTACAGGGAGCGAGCAGTACTTC
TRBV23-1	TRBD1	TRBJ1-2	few	CASSPPPGTGNYGYTF	TGCGCCAGCAGTCCCCCCCCCGGGACAGGGAACTATGGCTACACCTTC
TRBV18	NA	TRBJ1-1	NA	CASSQRQDHTEAFF	TGTGCCAGCTCACAAAGACAGGATCACACTGAAGCTTTCTTT
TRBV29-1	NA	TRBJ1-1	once	CSVEVSDTEAFF	TGCAGCGTTGAAGTCTCAGACACTGAAGCTTTCTTT
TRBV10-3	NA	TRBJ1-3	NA	CAISEARSSGNTIYF	TGTGCCATCAGTGAGGCCCGGAGCTCTGGAAACACCATATATTTT
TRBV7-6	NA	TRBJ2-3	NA	CASSGVGLSGTDTQYF	TGTGCCAGCAGCGGCGTAGGACTCTCCGGCACAGATACGCAGTATTTT
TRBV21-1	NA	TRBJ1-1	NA	CAKKGQMNTEAFF	TGTGCCAAGAAGGGACAGATGAACACTGAAGCTTTCTTT
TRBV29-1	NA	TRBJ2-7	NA	CSVAGRAYEQYF	TGCAGCGTTGCGGGCAGGGCCTACGAGCAGTACTTC
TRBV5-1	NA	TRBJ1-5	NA	CASSLDGGRADQPQHF	TGCGCCAGCAGCTTGGATGGAGGGAGGGCGGATCAGCCCCAGCATTTT
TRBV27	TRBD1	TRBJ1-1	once	CASRGTGTEAFF	TGTGCCAGCAGGGGGACAGGGACTGAAGCTTTCTTT
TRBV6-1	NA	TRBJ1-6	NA	CASSEVKGWNSTPLHF	TGTGCCAGCAGTGAAGTCAAGGGGTGGAATTCGACACCCCTCCACTTT
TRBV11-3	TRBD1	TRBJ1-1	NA	CASSSGQAKAFF	TGTGCCAGCAGCTCCGGACAGGCCAAAGCTTTCTTT
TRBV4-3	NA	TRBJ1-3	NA	CASSQELQTGGNTIYF	TGCGCCAGCAGCCAAGAATTACAAACAGGGGGAAACACCATATATTTT
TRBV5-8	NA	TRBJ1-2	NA	CASSLSVRYGYTF	TGTGCCAGCAGCTTGTCTGTGCGGTATGGCTACACCTTC
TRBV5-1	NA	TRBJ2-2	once	CASSLLQGPTGELFF	TGCGCCAGCAGCTTATTACAGGGACCCACCGGGGAGCTGTTTTTT
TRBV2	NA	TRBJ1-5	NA	CASTPDSRSNQPQHF	TGTGCCAGCACTCCGGACAGTAGAAGCAATCAGCCCCAGCATTTT